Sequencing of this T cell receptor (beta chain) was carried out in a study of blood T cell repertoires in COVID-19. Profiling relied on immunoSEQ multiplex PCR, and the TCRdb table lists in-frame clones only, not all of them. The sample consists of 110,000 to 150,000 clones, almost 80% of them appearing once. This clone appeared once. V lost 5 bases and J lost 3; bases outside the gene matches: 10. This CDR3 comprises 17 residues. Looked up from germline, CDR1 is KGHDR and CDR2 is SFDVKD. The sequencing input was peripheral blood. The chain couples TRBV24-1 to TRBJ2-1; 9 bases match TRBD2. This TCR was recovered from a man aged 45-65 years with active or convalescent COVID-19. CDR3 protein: CATSAVASGKIYNEQFF. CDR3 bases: TGTGCCACCAGTGCGGTGGCTAGCGGGAAAATCTACAATGAGCAGTTCTTC.